The rows below give T cell receptor beta chains drawn from one sample of a study of T cells in Graves' hyperthyroidism and ophthalmopathy. TCRdb reanalysed the multiplex PCR reads using MiXCR and keeps one entry per CDR3 protein. The table shows 550,000 to 700,000 distinct CDR3 sequences, with under 60% occurring only once. Sequenced sample: peripheral blood or thyroid tissue (not recorded which). These receptors originate from an adult woman with Graves' disease, either hyperthyroidism or ophthalmopathy (not recorded which). The conserved cysteine and the conserved F or W are not part of the CDR3 here. Where a row states a size, it is once, few, many or the class of an expanded clone; other rows omit it.

TRBJ1-5 | 11 | TRBV20-1 | NA | SARRYSNQPQH
TRBJ1-1 | 12 | TRBV5-1 | NA | ASSFFSRGTEAF
TRBJ1-1 | 12 | TRBV5-1 | once | ASSPGQGNLEAF
TRBJ1-5 | 13 | TRBV20-1 | many | SARDALQRNQPQH
TRBJ1-5 | 15 | TRBV28 | few | ASSSIPGQPSNQPQH
TRBJ2-6 | 11 | TRBV15 | NA | ATSRVWAEDLT
TRBJ2-1 | 11 | TRBV7-9 | NA | ASSRLAYNEQF
TRBJ1-5 | 12 | TRBV30 | NA | AWSRDGGGQPQH
TRBJ2-7 | 11 | TRBV20-1 | NA | SARLAVRNEQY
TRBJ1-5 | 12 | TRBV5-1 | NA | ASSPGTRNGPQH
TRBJ2-7 | 12 | TRBV12-3/TRBV12-4 | NA | ASSRPGHQYEQY
TRBJ2-7 | 14 | TRBV5-1 | many | ASSLAVERGSYEQY
TRBJ2-7 | 13 | TRBV24-1 | NA | ATSEAGTGRYEQY
TRBJ1-4 | 11 | TRBV7-9 | NA | ASSATDNEKLF
TRBJ1-5 | 11 | TRBV10-3 | NA | ATTGNSDQPQH
TRBJ1-2 | 12 | TRBV2 | NA | ASSEADSIYGYT
TRBJ1-5 | 13 | TRBV9 | few | ASSQGGASNQPQH
TRBJ2-1 | 15 | TRBV19 | NA | ASSTGGIADLGNEQF
TRBJ2-5 | 13 | TRBV5-1 | few | ASSFGGTGGETQY
TRBJ1-5 | 10 | TRBV20-1 | NA | SARTGDGPQH
TRBJ2-7 | 14 | TRBV7-9 | many | ASRNYYRAAGNEQY
TRBJ1-4 | 10 | TRBV10-3 | NA | AIRGLKEKLF
TRBJ2-7 | 11 | TRBV20-1 | NA | SASLDGDYEQY
TRBJ2-7 | 11 | TRBV2 | NA | ASSSRPRGEQY
TRBJ1-1 | 13 | TRBV15 | NA | ATSSYLGLNTEAF
TRBJ1-6 | 11 | TRBV20-1 | NA | SVAGTDNSPLH
TRBJ2-5 | 11 | TRBV15 | NA | ATSREGEETQY
TRBJ1-5 | 12 | TRBV25-1 | NA | AISSRPGNQPQH
TRBJ2-7 | 12 | TRBV6-5 | many | ASNPFRDRYEQY